The sequence of this T cell receptor beta chain was determined in a study of blood T cell repertoires in COVID-19. This table comes from immunoSEQ multiplex PCR, and its TCRdb copy is limited to in-frame clones, with some not included. This table has fewer than 250,000 clones, about 80% appearing once. With respect to this clone: A read error may produce the germline difference seen at one junction end.

Specimen: peripheral blood. The sequence came from a man between 60 and 75 years old with acute or convalescent COVID-19.

The chain's CDR3 is CASTLIRGPGNTIYF. As DNA, the CDR3 is TGTGCCAGCACCTTAATCAGGGGGCCTGGAAACACCATATATTTT. The chain employs TRBV11-2 and TRBJ1-3; TRBD1 aligns across 8 bases. Looked up from germline, CDR1 is SGHAT and CDR2 is FQNNGV. The length of the CDR3 is 15 residues.